This T cell receptor (beta chain) was observed in a study of blood T cell repertoires in COVID-19. Study summary: Sources were T cells, B-cell-depleted T cells, or PBMCs; the material itself was cDNA or gDNA.

Profiled with immunoSEQ multiplex PCR; TCRdb holds only in-frame clones, not every one. The table shows about 140,000 clones, with under 80% occurring only once. Per the germline V gene, CDR1 is SEHNR and CDR2 is FQNEAQ (reference sequence). The CDR3 contains 19 residues. Trimming cost V 0 bases and J 3 bases; bases outside gene matches: 12. The TCR comes from a man older than 75 with acute or convalescent COVID-19. Input material: peripheral blood. The chain joins TRBV7-9 to TRBJ2-2; 8 nucleotides align to TRBD2. The CDR3 region has the DNA TGTGCCAGCAGCTTAGCCAGCGGGGGCTTCGGGGTGTACACCGGGGAGCTGTTTTTT. Residues: CASSLASGGFGVYTGELFF.